Each of the 22 T cell receptor beta chains below was sequenced from the same sample in a study of CD4 T cells in relation to SARS-CoV-2 and coronaviruses (dated by TCRdb to about 2021). CD4+ T cells from unexposed donors were collected before the COVID-19 pandemic (2011-2018). To prepare the library, the immunoSEQ multiplex PCR assay was applied. TCRdb re-hosts the immuneACCESS table, in-frame sequences only. Its copies lack some clones; in the studies checked, an unresolved V gene accounts for under half of them, and the cause for the rest is not known. Across this sample there are some 69,000 clones, with about 95% seen only once. The ten biggest clones cover roughly 0.14% of the sample. The specimen was naive CD4+ T cells from PBMCs. The cell subset or site label here, explained by the study, means: naive CD4+ T cells isolated by negative enrichment. These receptors were taken from a human donor in good health.

This clone is a singleton in its sample. This sequence joins TRBV7-9 and TRBJ1-4; D possibly corresponds to TRBD1 (5 bases). The V end was cut by 3 bases, the J end by 3 bases, with 11 bases between. The CDR3 runs 15 residues. CDR1 and CDR2 (germline): SEHNR, FQNEAQ (reference sequence). The CDR3 region is CASSFGGAPNEKLFF. The CDR3 DNA reads as TGTGCCAGCAGCTTTGGAGGGGCTCCTAATGAAAAACTGTTTTTT.

V is TRBV15 and J is TRBJ2-2, with TRBD2 matching 14 bases. Germline loops: CDR1 LNHNV, CDR2 YYDKDF (reference sequence). This CDR3 is built from 20 residues. The ends lost 0 bases at V and 6 bases at J; junction bases unmatched: 12. The DNA of the CDR3 is TGTGCCACCAGCAGAGAGACCGGGACTAGCGGGAGAGGGTTACCCGGGGAGCTGTTTTTT. Amino acids: CATSRETGTSGRGLPGELFF.

The chain recombines TRBV6-2 or TRBV6-3 with TRBJ2-1, with D possibly being TRBD2 (5 bases). This CDR3 comprises 13 residues. CDR1 is MNHEY, CDR2 SVGEGT, per germline. The V end lost 0 bases, the J end lost 15 bases, and 15 bases lay between the germline ends. CDR3 protein: CASSYSRITAGFF. For the CDR3, the DNA is TGTGCCAGCAGTTACTCGAGAATTACCGCGGGGTTCTTC.

The chain couples TRBV6-5 to TRBJ2-7; TRBD2 agrees at 11 bases. The CDR3 contains 14 residues. After removal of 6 bases from V and 7 bases from J, the junction contained 8 bases not matched to a gene. Germline V CDR1 and CDR2: MNHEY, SVGAGI. DNA for the CDR3: TGTGCCAGCAGACCGACTAGCGGGATCGGGGAGCAGTACTTC. It is translated as CASRPTSGIGEQYF.

A note on this clone: At one of its ends the junction is not consistent with the germline gene, which may arise from a read error. V usage is TRBV24-1 and J usage is TRBJ2-2, with TRBD2 matching 10 bases. Germline loops: CDR1 KGHDR, CDR2 SFDVKD. This CDR3 spans 17 amino acids. CDR3 protein: CATSDLPAGGNPGELFF. In nucleotides, the CDR3 is TGTGCCACCAGTGATTTACCAGCGGGAGGGAACCCCGGGGAGCTGTTTTTT.

V is TRBV27 and J is TRBJ2-3; 11 nucleotides match TRBD1. The CDR3 covers 14 residues. J gave up 7 bases and V 5 bases, and 5 bases lay outside the gene matches. The germline CDR1 and CDR2 sequences are MNHEY and SMNVEV (reference sequence). DNA for the CDR3: TGTGCCAGCAGTCAGGACAGGGGGCGTTATACGCAGTATTTT. Translating gives CASSQDRGRYTQYF.

The chain recombines TRBV28 with TRBJ1-5, with D hard to call. V lost 2 bases, J lost 0 bases, and 11 bases lay in between. From germline, CDR1 is MDHEN and CDR2 SYDVKM. The CDR3 is 16 amino acids. The CDR3 region has the DNA TGTGCCAGCAGTTTAATTTCCGATAATAGCAATCAGCCCCAGCATTTT. Its protein product is CASSLISDNSNQPQHF.

The chain links TRBV6-5 to TRBJ1-5; D is unresolved. CDR1 and CDR2 (germline): MNHEY, SVGAGI. The CDR3 is made up of 13 amino acids. V was trimmed by 10 bases and J by 3 bases, leaving 13 bases between them. In DNA form, the CDR3 reads TGTGCCATACAATGGACCGACAATCAGCCCCAGCATTTT. Its protein product is CAIQWTDNQPQHF.

The J gene is TRBJ1-5, the V gene TRBV28; maybe TRBD1 (6 bases). V lost 4 bases and J 0 bases, leaving 19 bases between the germline ends. This CDR3 region has 18 residues. The germline gives CDR1 MDHEN, CDR2 SYDVKM. The CDR3 sequence: CASSSSGQNPISNQPQHF. The CDR3 DNA sequence: TGTGCCAGCAGTTCTTCCGGACAGAATCCAATTAGCAATCAGCCCCAGCATTTT.

The chain is built from TRBV28 and TRBJ2-7, with D possibly matching TRBD1 (5 bases). V shed 3 bases and J shed 6 bases, with 6 bases lying between them. The germline gives CDR1 MDHEN, CDR2 SYDVKM. The CDR3 is made up of 11 amino acids. CDR3 sequence: CASSFRVEQYF. As DNA, the CDR3 is TGTGCCAGCAGTTTCAGGGTCGAGCAGTACTTC.

The rearrangement uses TRBV10-3 and TRBJ2-3, with TRBD2 matching 10 bases. Germline lookup yields CDR1 ENHRY and CDR2 SYGVKD. This CDR3 region has 19 residues. J lost 3 bases, V lost 5 bases, and 17 bases had no gene match. This chain's CDR3 is CAISLTNPGLAGVTDTQYF. Written as DNA, the CDR3 is TGTGCCATCAGTCTCACTAACCCGGGGCTAGCGGGAGTAACAGATACGCAGTATTTT.

This sequence joins TRBV27 and TRBJ1-6; D ambiguous. Trimming stripped 7 bases from V and 5 bases from J, with 6 bases between. The V gene's germline CDR1 is MNHEY and CDR2 SMNVEV (reference sequence). The CDR3 extends over 12 amino acids. The CDR3 DNA reads as TGTGCCAGCACAGGCAATAATTCACCCCTCCACTTT. Its translation: CASTGNNSPLHF.

The chain employs TRBV6-1 and TRBJ1-5; no reliable D call. The germline V gene has CDR1 MNHNS and CDR2 SASEGT. The CDR3 consists of 13 residues. V was clipped by 3 bases and J by 7 bases, with 10 bases between them. CDR3 in DNA: TGTGCCAGCAGTGACCAGTTTGGACAGCCCCAGCATTTT. Encoded protein: CASSDQFGQPQHF.

The chain has TRBV7-2 and TRBJ2-5; D possibly uses TRBD1 or TRBD2 (5 bases each). Trimming stripped 4 bases from V and 2 bases from J, with 20 bases between. This CDR3 contains 17 residues. Per the germline V gene, CDR1 is SGHTA and CDR2 is FQGNSA. In DNA form, the CDR3 reads TGTGCCAGCAGCTCGTCCGGGACGGTGACATTACAAGAGACCCAGTACTTC. It translates to CASSSSGTVTLQETQYF.

The J gene is TRBJ1-5, the V gene TRBV28; D unresolved. V lost 6 bases and J lost 0, with 3 bases in between. The CDR3 loop spans 12 amino acids. The V gene's germline CDR1 is MDHEN and CDR2 SYDVKM. The CDR3 loop is CASRGSNQPQHF. CDR3 nucleotide sequence: TGTGCCAGCAGAGGTAGCAATCAGCCCCAGCATTTT.

This chain joins TRBV4-2 and TRBJ1-5; 7 bases map to TRBD1. The CDR3 is made up of 16 amino acids. V gave up 5 bases and J gave up 0 bases; unmatched junction bases: 7. Per germline, CDR1 LGHNA and CDR2 YNFKEQ. The CDR3 protein is CASSLTGTASNQPQHF. The CDR3 bases are TGTGCCAGCAGCTTAACCGGGACAGCTAGCAATCAGCCCCAGCATTTT.

The chain is built from TRBV2 and TRBJ2-1; D is perhaps TRBD2 (5 bases). CDR3 length equals 13 residues. V gave up 8 bases and J gave up 5 bases, with 13 bases separating them. CDR1 is SNHLY and CDR2 is FYNNEI in the germline V gene. CDR3 in amino acids: CASGSSRDNEQFF. The CDR3 DNA reads TGTGCCAGCGGGAGCTCGAGAGACAATGAGCAGTTCTTC.

This chain links TRBV11-3 with TRBJ2-2; 7 bases align to TRBD2. The CDR3 length is 15 residues. The V gene end was trimmed by 5 bases and the J gene end by 0 bases; junction bases not matched to a gene: 3. Germline V gene data show CDR1 as SGHNT and CDR2 as YENEEA. Here the CDR3 DNA reads TGTGCCAGCAGCACTGGACTAGCGAACACCGGGGAGCTGTTTTTT. It yields the protein CASSTGLANTGELFF.

V and J are TRBV18 and TRBJ2-1; 8 bases line up with TRBD2. V dropped 5 bases and J dropped 5; count of bases not matched to a gene: 5. CDR1 and CDR2 from the germline V gene are KGHSH and LQKENI. The CDR3 runs 14 residues. DNA for the CDR3: TGTGCCAGCTCAAGACCGGGACTAGACAATGAGCAGTTCTTC. Translation gives CASSRPGLDNEQFF.

The J gene is TRBJ2-5, the V gene TRBV7-9, with 12 bases lining up with TRBD2. Looked up from germline, CDR1 is SEHNR and CDR2 is FQNEAQ (reference sequence). The J segment lost 5 bases and the V segment lost 4 bases, leaving 5 bases of the junction unmatched. This CDR3 comprises 15 residues. For the CDR3, the DNA is TGTGCCAGCAGCTCCTTACTAGCGGGAGGTGAGACCCAGTACTTC. Encoded protein: CASSSLLAGGETQYF.

The chain's CDR3 is CASSLADRKETQYF. The CDR3 DNA reads as TGCGCCAGCAGCTTGGCAGACAGAAAAGAGACCCAGTACTTC. This sequence joins TRBV5-1 and TRBJ2-5, with D tentatively TRBD1 (5 bases). The CDR3 sequence is 14 residues long. Trimming removed 0 bases from V and 3 bases from J, with 9 bases in between. Germline CDR1 and CDR2: SGHRS and YFSETQ. The variable domain in full, completed from reference TRBV5-1 and TRBJ2-5, reads KAGVTQTPRYLIKTRGQQVTLSCSPISGHRSVSWYQQTPGQGLQFLFEYFSETQRNKGNFPGRFSGRQFSNSRSEMNVSTLELGDSALYLCASSLADRKETQYFGPGTRLLVL.

The V call is TRBV19, the J call TRBJ1-2; D remains ambiguous. The CDR3 is 13 amino acids. Trimming cost V 6 bases and J 7 bases, with 15 bases left between them. CDR1 is LNHDA, CDR2 SQIVND, per germline (reference sequence). Here the CDR3 DNA reads TGTGCCAGTAGATCCGAAGCGGTCGGTGGCTACACCTTC. It yields the protein CASRSEAVGGYTF.